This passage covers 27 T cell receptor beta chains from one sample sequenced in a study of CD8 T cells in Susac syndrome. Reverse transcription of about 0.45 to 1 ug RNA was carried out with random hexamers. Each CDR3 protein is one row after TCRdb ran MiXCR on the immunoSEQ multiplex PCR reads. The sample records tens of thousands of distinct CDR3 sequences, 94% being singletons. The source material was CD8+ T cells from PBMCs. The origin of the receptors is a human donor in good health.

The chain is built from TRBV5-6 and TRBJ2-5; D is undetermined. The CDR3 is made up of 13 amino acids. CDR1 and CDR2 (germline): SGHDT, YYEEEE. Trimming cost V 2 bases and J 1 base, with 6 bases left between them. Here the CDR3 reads CASSFTPQETQYF. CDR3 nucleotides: TGTGCCAGCAGCTTTACTCCCCAAGAGACCCAGTACTTC.

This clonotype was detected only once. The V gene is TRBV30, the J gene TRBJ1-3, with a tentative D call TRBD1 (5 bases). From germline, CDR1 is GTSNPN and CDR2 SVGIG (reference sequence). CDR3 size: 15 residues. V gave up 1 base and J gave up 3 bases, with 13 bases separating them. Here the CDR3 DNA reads TGTGCCTGGAGTGCTCTGGGGACTTATGGAAACACCATATATTTT. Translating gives CAWSALGTYGNTIYF.

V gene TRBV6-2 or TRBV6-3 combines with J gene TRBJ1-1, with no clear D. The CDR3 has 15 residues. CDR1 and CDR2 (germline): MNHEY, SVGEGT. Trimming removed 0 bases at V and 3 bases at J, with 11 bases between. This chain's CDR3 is CASSYSGSGDTEAFF. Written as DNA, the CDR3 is TGTGCCAGCAGTTACTCGGGATCCGGGGACACTGAAGCTTTCTTT.

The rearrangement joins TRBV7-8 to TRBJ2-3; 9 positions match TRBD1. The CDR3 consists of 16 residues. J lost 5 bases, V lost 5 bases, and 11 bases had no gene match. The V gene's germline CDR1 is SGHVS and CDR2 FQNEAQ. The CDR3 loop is CASSARGDRARDTQYF. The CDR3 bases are TGTGCCAGCAGCGCAAGGGGGGACAGGGCCCGAGATACGCAGTATTTT.

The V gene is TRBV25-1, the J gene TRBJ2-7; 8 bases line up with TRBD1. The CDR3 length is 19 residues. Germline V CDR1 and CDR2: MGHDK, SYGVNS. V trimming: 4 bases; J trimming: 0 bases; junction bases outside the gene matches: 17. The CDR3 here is CASSGPGQGAASYSYEQYV. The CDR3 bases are TGTGCCAGCAGTGGTCCGGGGCAGGGGGCAGCGTCCTACTCCTACGAGCAGTACGTC.

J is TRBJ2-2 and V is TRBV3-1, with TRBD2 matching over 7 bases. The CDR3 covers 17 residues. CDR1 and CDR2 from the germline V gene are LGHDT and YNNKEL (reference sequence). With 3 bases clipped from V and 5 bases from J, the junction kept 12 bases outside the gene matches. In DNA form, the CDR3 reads TGTGCCAGCAGCCAGGGGCCAACTAGCGAATATACCGGGGAGCTGTTTTTT. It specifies CASSQGPTSEYTGELFF.

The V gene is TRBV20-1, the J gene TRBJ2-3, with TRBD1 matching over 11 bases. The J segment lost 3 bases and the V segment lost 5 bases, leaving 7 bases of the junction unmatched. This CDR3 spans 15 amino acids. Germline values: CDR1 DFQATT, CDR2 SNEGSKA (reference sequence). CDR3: CSAGWTGGVTDTQYF. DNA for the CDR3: TGCAGTGCTGGTTGGACAGGGGGCGTAACAGATACGCAGTATTTT.

The CDR3: CASSSGLVGPFF. Written as DNA, the CDR3 is TGTGCCAGCAGTTCGGGACTAGTGGGCCCTTTCTTC. The V call is TRBV12-3 or TRBV12-4, the J call TRBJ2-1; 8 nucleotides match TRBD2. V trimming: 4 bases; J trimming: 16 bases; junction bases outside the gene matches: 9. The CDR3 has 12 residues.

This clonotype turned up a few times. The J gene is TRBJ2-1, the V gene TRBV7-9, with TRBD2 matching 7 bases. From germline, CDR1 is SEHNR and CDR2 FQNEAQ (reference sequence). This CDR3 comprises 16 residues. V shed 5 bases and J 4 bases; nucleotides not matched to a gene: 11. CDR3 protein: CASSPPAGVTYNEQFF. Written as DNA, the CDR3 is TGTGCCAGCAGCCCCCCGGCGGGGGTGACGTACAATGAGCAGTTCTTC.

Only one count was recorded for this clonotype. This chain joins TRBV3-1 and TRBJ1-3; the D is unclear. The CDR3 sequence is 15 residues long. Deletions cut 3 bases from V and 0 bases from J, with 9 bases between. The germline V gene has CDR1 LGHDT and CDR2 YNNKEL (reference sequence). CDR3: CASSQERSSGNTIYF. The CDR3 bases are TGTGCCAGCAGCCAGGAGAGGAGCTCTGGAAACACCATATATTTT.

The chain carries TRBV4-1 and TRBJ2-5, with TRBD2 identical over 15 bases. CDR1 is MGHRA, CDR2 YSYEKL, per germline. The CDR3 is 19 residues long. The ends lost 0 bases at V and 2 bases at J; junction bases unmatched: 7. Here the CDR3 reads CASSQELFGLAGGQETQYF. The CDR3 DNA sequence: TGCGCCAGCAGCCAAGAGCTCTTTGGACTAGCGGGGGGGCAAGAGACCCAGTACTTC.

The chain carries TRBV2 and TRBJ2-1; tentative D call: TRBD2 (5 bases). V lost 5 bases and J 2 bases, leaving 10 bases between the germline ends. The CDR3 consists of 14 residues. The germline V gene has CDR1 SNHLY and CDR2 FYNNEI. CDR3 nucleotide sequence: TGTGCCAGCAGTCGAGGGAGCCCCTACAATGAGCAGTTCTTC. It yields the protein CASSRGSPYNEQFF.

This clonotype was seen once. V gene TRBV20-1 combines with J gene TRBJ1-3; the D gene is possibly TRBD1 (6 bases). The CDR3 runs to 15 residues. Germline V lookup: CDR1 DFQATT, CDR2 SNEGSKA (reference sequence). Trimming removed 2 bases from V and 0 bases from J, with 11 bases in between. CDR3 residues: CSARRQGISGNTIYF. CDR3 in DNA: TGCAGTGCTAGAAGGCAGGGGATCTCTGGAAACACCATATATTTT.

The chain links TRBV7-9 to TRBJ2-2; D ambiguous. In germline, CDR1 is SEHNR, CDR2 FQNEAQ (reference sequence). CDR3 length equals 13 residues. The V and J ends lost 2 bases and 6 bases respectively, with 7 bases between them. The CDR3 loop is CASSLPGSGELFF. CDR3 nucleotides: TGTGCCAGCAGCTTACCGGGTTCCGGGGAGCTGTTTTTT.

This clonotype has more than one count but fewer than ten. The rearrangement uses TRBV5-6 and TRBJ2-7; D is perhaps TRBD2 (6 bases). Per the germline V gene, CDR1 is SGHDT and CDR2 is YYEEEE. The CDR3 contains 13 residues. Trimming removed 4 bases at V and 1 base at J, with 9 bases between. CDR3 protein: CASSPGGSYEQYV. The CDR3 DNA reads TGTGCCAGCAGCCCCGGAGGGTCCTACGAGCAGTACGTC.

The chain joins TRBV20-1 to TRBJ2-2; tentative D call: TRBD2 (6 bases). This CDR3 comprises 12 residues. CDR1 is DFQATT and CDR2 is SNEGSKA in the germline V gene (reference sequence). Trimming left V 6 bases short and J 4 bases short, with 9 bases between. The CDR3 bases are TGCAGTGCGAGGAGGGCCACCGGGGAGCTGTTTTTT. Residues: CSARRATGELFF.

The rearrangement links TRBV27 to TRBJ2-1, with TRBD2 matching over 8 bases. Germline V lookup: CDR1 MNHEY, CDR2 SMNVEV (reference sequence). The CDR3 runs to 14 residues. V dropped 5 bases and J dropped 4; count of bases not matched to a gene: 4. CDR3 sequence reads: CASSLERGYNEQFF. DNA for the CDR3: TGTGCCAGCAGTCTCGAGCGGGGGTACAATGAGCAGTTCTTC.

The CDR3 spells CATRQASTDTQYF. CDR3 DNA: TGTGCCACCCGACAGGCATCTACAGATACGCAGTATTTT. The chain joins TRBV24-1 to TRBJ2-3, with TRBD1 as a possible D gene (6 bases). CDR3 length: 13 amino acids. CDR1 and CDR2 from the germline V gene are KGHDR and SFDVKD. The ends were cut back, 9 bases at V and 3 bases at J, with 12 bases in the middle.

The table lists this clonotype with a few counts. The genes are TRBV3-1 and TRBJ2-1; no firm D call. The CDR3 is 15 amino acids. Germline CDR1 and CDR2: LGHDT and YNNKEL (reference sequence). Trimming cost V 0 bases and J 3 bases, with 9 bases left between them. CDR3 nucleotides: TGTGCCAGCAGCCAAGAGGCAGGCGACTACAATGAGCAGTTCTTC. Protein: CASSQEAGDYNEQFF.

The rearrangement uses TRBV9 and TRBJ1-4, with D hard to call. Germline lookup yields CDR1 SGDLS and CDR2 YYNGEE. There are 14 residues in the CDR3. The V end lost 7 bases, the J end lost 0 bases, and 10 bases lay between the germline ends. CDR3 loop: CASLVQTTNEKLFF. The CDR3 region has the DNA TGTGCCAGCTTAGTGCAAACAACTAATGAAAAACTGTTTTTT.

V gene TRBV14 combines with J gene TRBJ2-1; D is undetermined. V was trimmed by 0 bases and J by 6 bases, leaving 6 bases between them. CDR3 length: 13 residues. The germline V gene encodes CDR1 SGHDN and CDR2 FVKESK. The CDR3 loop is CASSQDLGNEQFF. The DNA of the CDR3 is TGTGCCAGCAGCCAAGACCTGGGCAATGAGCAGTTCTTC.

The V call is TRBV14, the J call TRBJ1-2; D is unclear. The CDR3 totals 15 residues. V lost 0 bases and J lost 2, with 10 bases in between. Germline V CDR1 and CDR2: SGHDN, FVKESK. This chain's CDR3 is CASSQEAGLNYGYTF. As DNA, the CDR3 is TGTGCCAGCAGCCAAGAAGCCGGACTGAACTATGGCTACACCTTC.

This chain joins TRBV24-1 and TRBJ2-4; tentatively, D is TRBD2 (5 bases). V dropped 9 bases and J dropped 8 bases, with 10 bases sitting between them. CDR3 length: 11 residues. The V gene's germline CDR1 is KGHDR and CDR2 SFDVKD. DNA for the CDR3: TGTGCCACCTCTTGGGGAGACATTCAGTACTTC. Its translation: CATSWGDIQYF.

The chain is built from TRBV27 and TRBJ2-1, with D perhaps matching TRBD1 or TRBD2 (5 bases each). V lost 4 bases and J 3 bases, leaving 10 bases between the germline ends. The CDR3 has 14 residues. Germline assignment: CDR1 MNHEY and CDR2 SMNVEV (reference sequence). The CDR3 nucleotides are TGTGCCAGCAGTTGGGACCGACTCTACAATGAGCAGTTCTTC. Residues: CASSWDRLYNEQFF.

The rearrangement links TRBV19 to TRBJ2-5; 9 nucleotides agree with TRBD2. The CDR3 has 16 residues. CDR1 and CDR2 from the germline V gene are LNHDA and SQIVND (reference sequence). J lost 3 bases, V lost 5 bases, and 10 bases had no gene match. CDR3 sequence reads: CASSPRLAVIKETQYF. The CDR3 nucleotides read TGTGCCAGTAGTCCCCGACTAGCGGTCATCAAAGAGACCCAGTACTTC.

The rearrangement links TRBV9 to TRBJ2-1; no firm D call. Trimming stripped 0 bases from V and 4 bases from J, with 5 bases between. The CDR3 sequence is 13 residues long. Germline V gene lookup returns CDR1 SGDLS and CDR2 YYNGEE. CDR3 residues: CASSVGTYNEQFF. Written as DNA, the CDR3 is TGTGCCAGCAGCGTAGGCACGTACAATGAGCAGTTCTTC.

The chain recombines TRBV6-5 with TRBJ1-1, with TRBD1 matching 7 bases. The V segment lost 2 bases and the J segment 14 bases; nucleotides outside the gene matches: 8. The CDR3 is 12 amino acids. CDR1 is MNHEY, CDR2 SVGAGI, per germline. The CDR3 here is CASSYLGQIEFF. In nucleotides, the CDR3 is TGTGCCAGCAGTTACCTGGGACAGATAGAATTCTTT.